The 20 T cell receptor beta chains below all came from one sample that was sequenced in a study of cytomegalovirus exposure and HLA in healthy donors listed by TCRdb under 2017. Library method: the immunoSEQ multiplex PCR assay. For the multiplex PCR, a mixture combining 60 forward primers for TCR Vbeta segments and 13 reverse primers for TCR Jbeta segments was used. Held by TCRdb, this immuneACCESS table contains in-frame sequences only and omits some clones. Under half of the omission traces to an unresolved V gene where checked; the cause of the rest is unknown. The table for this sample lists about 46,000 clones. Of the sample, approximately 1.1% is held by the ten largest clones. The sequencing sample was made of PBMCs. The receptors here all came from a woman in her 40s in good health and CMV-seronegative.

The chain joins TRBV30 to TRBJ1-3, with 7 bases fitting TRBD1. CDR3 size: 13 residues. The V segment lost 5 bases and the J segment 6 bases; nucleotides outside the gene matches: 7. Germline V CDR1 and CDR2: GTSNPN, SVGIG (reference sequence). The CDR3 region has the DNA TGTGCCTGGGCGACAGGGAAGCCAAACACCATATATTTT. It codes for CAWATGKPNTIYF.

The rearrangement links TRBV16 to TRBJ1-1; possibly TRBD1 for D (5 bases). Germline V gene sequence: CDR1 KGHSY, CDR2 FQNENV. The CDR3 loop spans 14 amino acids. The V end lost 1 base, the J end lost 4 bases, and 10 bases lay between the germline ends. CDR3 sequence: CASSQYQGSTEAFF. Written as DNA, the CDR3 is TGTGCCAGCAGCCAATATCAGGGAAGCACTGAAGCTTTCTTT.

V and J are TRBV18 and TRBJ2-7; 7 nucleotides match TRBD2. The CDR3 loop spans 14 amino acids. The germline CDR1 and CDR2 sequences are KGHSH and LQKENI. With 4 bases clipped from V and 1 base from J, the junction kept 4 bases outside the gene matches. The CDR3 reads CASSQPGLSYEQYF. The CDR3 region has the DNA TGTGCCAGCTCACAACCGGGACTATCCTACGAGCAGTACTTC.

The CDR3 here is CASSPNPGLAGDEQYF. The CDR3 DNA reads as TGTGCCAGCAGCCCAAACCCGGGACTAGCGGGAGACGAGCAGTACTTC. The J gene is TRBJ2-7, the V gene TRBV9; 14 bases are shared with TRBD2. J lost 5 bases, V lost 4 bases, and 8 bases had no gene match. The CDR3 spans 16 residues. Germline CDR1 and CDR2: SGDLS and YYNGEE. The whole variable domain, remainder taken from reference TRBV9 and TRBJ2-7, is DSGVTQTPKHLITATGQRVTLRCSPRSGDLSVYWYQQSLDQGLQFLIQYYNGEERAKGNILERFSAQQFPDLHSELNLSSLELGDSALYFCASSPNPGLAGDEQYFGPGTRLTVT.

J is TRBJ2-7 and V is TRBV6-5, with 7 bases aligning to TRBD1. The germline V gene has CDR1 MNHEY and CDR2 SVGAGI. The J segment lost 11 bases and the V segment lost 0 bases, leaving 16 bases of the junction unmatched. The CDR3 length is 16 residues. The CDR3 reads CASSYSKGQLALGEYF. The CDR3 nucleotides are TGTGCCAGCAGTTACTCGAAGGGACAGCTAGCTCTTGGGGAGTACTTC.

The chain has TRBV6-1 and TRBJ2-7; 7 positions match TRBD2. V dropped 6 bases and J dropped 1; count of bases not matched to a gene: 9. The CDR3 length is 15 residues. The V gene's germline CDR1 is MNHNS and CDR2 SASEGT. CDR3 DNA sequence: TGTGCCAGCAGCAAACCGCAGGGAGGGTCCTACGAGCAGTACTTC. Translation: CASSKPQGGSYEQYF.

The CDR3 protein is CASSYEGGYTEAFF. In DNA, the CDR3 is TGTGCCAGCAGTTACGAGGGGGGGTACACTGAAGCTTTCTTT. V is TRBV6-5 and J is TRBJ1-1, with a tentative D call TRBD1 (6 bases). This CDR3 has 14 residues. The germline V gene encodes CDR1 MNHEY and CDR2 SVGAGI. With 2 bases removed from V and 3 bases from J, the gap between germline ends came to 10 bases.

V is TRBV19 and J is TRBJ1-5, with D perhaps TRBD1 (5 bases). Between the trimmed V and J ends, which lost 4 bases and 4 bases, there was a span of 17 bases. The CDR3 runs 16 residues. Germline CDR1 LNHDA, CDR2 SQIVND (reference sequence). The CDR3 nucleotides are TGTGCCAGTAGTAAGGTTTCGGGGGTAGCAAATCAGCCCCAGCATTTT. Translation: CASSKVSGVANQPQHF.

The rearrangement links TRBV7-2 to TRBJ2-1; the D gene is possibly TRBD2 (5 bases). Trimming took off 5 bases at V and 8 bases at J, with 13 bases between the two ends. The CDR3 spans 13 residues. CDR1 is SGHTA, CDR2 FQGNSA, per germline. CDR3 amino acids: CASSRGRQDEQFF. In DNA form, the CDR3 reads TGTGCCAGCAGCCGAGGGAGACAAGATGAGCAGTTCTTC.

The gene calls are TRBV7-7 and TRBJ2-1; 9 positions match TRBD1. Unmatched junction bases numbered 2, after V lost 5 bases and J lost 0 bases. The CDR3 is 15 residues long. Germline lookup yields CDR1 SSHAT and CDR2 FNYEAQ (reference sequence). Here the CDR3 reads CASSPDRGSYNEQFF. Written as DNA, the CDR3 is TGTGCCAGCAGCCCGGACAGGGGCTCCTACAATGAGCAGTTCTTC. Drawing the rest from reference TRBV7-7 and TRBJ2-1, the complete variable domain is GAGVSQSPRYKVTKRGQDVTLRCDPISSHATLYWYQQALGQGPEFLTYFNYEAQPDKSGLPSDRFSAERPEGSISTLTIQRTEQRDSAMYRCASSPDRGSYNEQFFGPGTRLTVL.

This chain connects TRBV18 to TRBJ2-1; tentative D call: TRBD2 (5 bases). In germline, CDR1 is KGHSH, CDR2 LQKENI. Trimming left V 3 bases short and J 0 bases short, with 12 bases between. This CDR3 spans 16 amino acids. The CDR3 loop is CASSPTSGYSYNEQFF. In DNA form, the CDR3 reads TGTGCCAGCTCACCGACAAGCGGATACTCCTACAATGAGCAGTTCTTC.

The rearrangement uses TRBV28 and TRBJ2-7, with TRBD1 matching 7 bases. The CDR3 totals 14 residues. Germline CDR1 reads MDHEN; CDR2 reads SYDVKM. The junction had 4 bases not matched to a gene; V was cut back by 2 bases and J by 3 bases. The CDR3 reads CASSLAGTVYEQYF. CDR3 in DNA: TGTGCCAGCAGTTTAGCCGGGACAGTCTACGAGCAGTACTTC.

V and J are TRBV28 and TRBJ1-2; tentative D call: TRBD1 (5 bases). V was shortened by 2 bases and J by 3 bases, with 10 bases between the two germline ends. Germline CDR1 MDHEN, CDR2 SYDVKM. The CDR3 contains 14 residues. The CDR3 sequence is CASSLTGRDYGYTF. CDR3 DNA sequence: TGTGCCAGCAGTTTAACAGGAAGGGACTATGGCTACACCTTC.

The chain has TRBV6-6 and TRBJ1-2, with 7 bases fitting TRBD1. CDR1 and CDR2 from the germline V gene are MNHNY and SVGAGI (reference sequence). The trim removed 6 bases at V and 8 bases at J, leaving 9 bases unmatched. This CDR3 contains 13 residues. The CDR3 is CASRDRTGGGYTF. Here the CDR3 DNA reads TGTGCCAGCAGGGACAGGACGGGTGGCGGCTACACCTTC.

The chain is built from TRBV6-5 and TRBJ2-7, with TRBD1 identical over 7 bases. The CDR3 is 16 residues long. Germline lookup yields CDR1 MNHEY and CDR2 SVGAGI. With 3 bases clipped from V and 0 bases from J, the junction kept 8 bases outside the gene matches. The CDR3 loop reads CASSYSTGSLSYEQYF. As DNA, the CDR3 is TGTGCCAGCAGTTATTCGACAGGGTCCCTCTCCTACGAGCAGTACTTC.

As for this clone: Here the CDR3 omits its conserved ending phenylalanine or tryptophan, so a read error is the likely source. The chain has TRBV5-4 and TRBJ1-1; maybe TRBD1 (6 bases). V lost 3 bases to trimming and J lost 1 base, with 16 bases between them. CDR3 length: 16 amino acids. Germline loops: CDR1 SGHNT, CDR2 YYREEE (reference sequence). The CDR3 bases are TGTGCCAGCAGCTGGGGGGGCGCGGAGGGGAACACTGAAGCTTTCTCT. This encodes CASSWGGAEGNTEAFS.

The V gene is TRBV10-3, the J gene TRBJ1-1, with 7 positions matching TRBD1. Germline V gene sequence: CDR1 ENHRY, CDR2 SYGVKD. The V gene end was trimmed by 2 bases and the J gene end by 0 bases; junction bases not matched to a gene: 0. The CDR3 has 14 amino acids. CDR3 residues: CAISEDRVNTEAFF. The CDR3 coding sequence is TGTGCCATCAGTGAGGACAGGGTGAACACTGAAGCTTTCTTT.

The rearrangement links TRBV11-2 to TRBJ1-2; no firm D call. The germline gives CDR1 SGHAT, CDR2 FQNNGV. Trimming left V 0 bases short and J 8 bases short, with 10 bases between. This CDR3 is built from 13 residues. The DNA of the CDR3 is TGTGCCAGCAGCTTAGATGTTAATGAGGGCTACACCTTC. Amino acids: CASSLDVNEGYTF.

This chain uses TRBV20-1 with TRBJ2-7, with TRBD2 identical over 10 bases. The junction had 2 bases not matched to a gene; V was cut back by 8 bases and J by 4 bases. CDR3 length: 11 amino acids. The germline CDR1 and CDR2 sequences are DFQATT and SNEGSKA (reference sequence). The CDR3 protein is CSLAGAYEQYF. The CDR3 DNA follows: TGCAGTCTAGCGGGGGCTTACGAGCAGTACTTC.

The chain is built from TRBV18 and TRBJ1-1; D is ambiguous. This CDR3 has 14 residues. The V end lost 5 bases, the J end lost 1 base, and 11 bases lay between the germline ends. Looked up from germline, CDR1 is KGHSH and CDR2 is LQKENI. The CDR3 here is CASSGPEWNTEAFF. CDR3 DNA: TGTGCCAGCTCAGGGCCGGAATGGAACACTGAAGCTTTCTTT. The complete variable domain, with remaining parts taken from reference TRBV18 and TRBJ1-1, reads NAGVMQNPRHLVRRRGQEARLRCSPMKGHSHVYWYRQLPEEGLKFMVYLQKENIIDESGMPKERFSAEFPKEGPSILRIQQVVRGDSAAYFCASSGPEWNTEAFFGQGTRLTVV.